This TCR beta chain was captured in a study of T cell responses to AZD1222 COVID-19 vaccine. Notes on the study in general: Only after the peak T cell response were repertoires sampled. Donors, mostly white British, included more females; clonal diversity was possibly underestimated.

This CDR3 has 14 residues. V lost 5 bases and J lost 2; bases outside the gene matches: 5. Germline-derived CDR1 and CDR2 are LNHDA and SQIVND (reference sequence). Sequenced by immunoSEQ multiplex PCR; TCRdb stores in-frame clones only, minus some. The sample shows 150,000 to 180,000 clones, about nine tenths of them seen only once. As regards this clone: Its target is unknown.

This chain joins TRBV19 and TRBJ1-1; TRBD1 matches at 7 bases. The receptor comes from an adult in good health. The source material was peripheral blood, sampled on day 0 of AZD1222 vaccination. The CDR3 region has the DNA TGTGCCAGTAGTGTCAGACAGGGAAACACTGAAGCTTTCTTT. This codes for CASSVRQGNTEAFF.